The 16 T cell receptor beta chains below come from one sample, sequenced in a study of beta chain features in type 1 diabetes. Every isolated RNA sample was fully reverse transcribed, so sequencing captured expressed TCRB transcripts. Only in-frame clones appear in the TCRdb table, and some are missing; sequencing was by immunoSEQ multiplex PCR. The data contain some 130,000 clones, around 8.8% of them singletons. The antigens these receptors bind are not known. Findings of the study overall: TCRB CDR3s were moderately but significantly shorter in Type 1 diabetes patients in all four CD4+ subsets.

What was sequenced was central memory CD4+ T cells from blood. The receptors were sampled from a man aged 25-40 years with type 1 diabetes.

The V gene is TRBV5-1, the J gene TRBJ2-1; 11 bases align to TRBD1. The CDR3 has 14 residues. The ends lost 4 bases at V and 9 bases at J; junction bases unmatched: 6. Germline V gene lookup returns CDR1 SGHRS and CDR2 YFSETQ. This CDR3 reads CASSQGQGAIEQFF. As DNA, the CDR3 is TGCGCCAGCAGCCAAGGACAGGGGGCGATTGAGCAGTTCTTC.

About this clone itself: Other DNA sequences within the sample encode an identical CDR3. This chain uses TRBV9 with TRBJ2-7; 8 nucleotides line up with TRBD2. Trimming removed 0 bases from V and 5 bases from J; junction bases left unmatched: 4. Germline CDR1 and CDR2: SGDLS and YYNGEE. This CDR3 region has 14 residues. The CDR3 DNA is TGTGCCAGCAGCGTAGGGGGACTAGAAAACGAGCAGTACTTC. Translated, it gives CASSVGGLENEQYF.

This clone was counted a few times. V usage is TRBV29-1 and J usage is TRBJ2-1; a weak D match, TRBD2 (5 bases). This CDR3 is 14 amino acids long. Deletions cut 4 bases from V and 4 bases from J, with 14 bases between. The germline V gene encodes CDR1 SQVTM and CDR2 ANQGSEA. CDR3: CSVGTYLGYNEQFF. CDR3 in DNA: TGCAGCGTTGGGACTTACCTGGGATACAATGAGCAGTTCTTC.

This clone was observed many times. The V call is TRBV4-3, the J call TRBJ1-2; 7 bases fit TRBD1. In germline, CDR1 is LGHNA, CDR2 YSLEER. The CDR3 has 13 amino acids. With 4 bases clipped from V and 6 bases from J, the junction kept 5 bases outside the gene matches. DNA of the CDR3: TGCGCCAGCAGCCTGACAGGGTTAGATGGCTACACCTTC. Translation gives CASSLTGLDGYTF.

The chain employs TRBV5-1 and TRBJ2-1, with unresolved D. V lost 1 base, J lost 4 bases, and 6 bases lay in between. Germline-derived CDR1 and CDR2 are SGHRS and YFSETQ. The CDR3 has 13 residues. The CDR3 sequence: CASSLREYNEQFF. The CDR3 region has the DNA TGCGCCAGCAGCTTGAGAGAATACAATGAGCAGTTCTTC.

This clone was counted only a few times. This rearrangement joins TRBV4-2 to TRBJ1-6, with D tentatively TRBD1 (6 bases). Germline V gene sequence: CDR1 LGHNA, CDR2 YNFKEQ. This CDR3 has 14 amino acids. Trimming took 6 bases from V and 8 from J, leaving 14 bases between them. The CDR3 sequence is CASRPGTSYSPLHF. The CDR3 nucleotides read TGTGCCAGCAGGCCCGGGACATCCTATTCACCCCTCCACTTT.

This clone came up a few times. This chain uses TRBV7-9 with TRBJ2-5; 8 bases line up with TRBD2. The CDR3 contains 12 residues. J lost 5 bases, V lost 5 bases, and 1 base had no gene match. Per germline, CDR1 SEHNR and CDR2 FQNEAQ (reference sequence). The CDR3 is CASSRTSETQYF. The CDR3 DNA follows: TGTGCCAGCAGCCGGACTAGCGAGACCCAGTACTTC. The full variable domain, rest sourced from reference TRBV7-9 and TRBJ2-5, is DTGVSQNPRHKITKRGQNVTFRCDPISEHNRLYWYRQTLGQGPEFLTYFQNEAQLEKSRLLSDRFSAERPKGSFSTLEIQRTEQGDSAMYLCASSRTSETQYFGPGTRLLVL.

V is TRBV5-1 and J is TRBJ2-7; 8 nucleotides align to TRBD2. The J segment lost 4 bases and the V segment lost 2 bases, leaving 5 bases of the junction unmatched. There are 14 residues in the CDR3. Germline V lookup: CDR1 SGHRS, CDR2 YFSETQ. The CDR3, as DNA: TGCGCCAGCAGCTTTAGCGGGGTCAAATACGAGCAGTACTTC. Its translation is CASSFSGVKYEQYF.

This clone was seen a few times. V is TRBV10-3 and J is TRBJ2-1, with TRBD2 as a possible D gene (5 bases). The CDR3 length is 17 residues. Per the germline V gene, CDR1 is ENHRY and CDR2 is SYGVKD. V was pared by 3 bases and J by 0 bases, with 15 bases between. The CDR3 bases are TGTGCCATCAGTGAATCGGGAACCTTCAGCTCCTACAATGAGCAGTTCTTC. This codes for CAISESGTFSSYNEQFF.

Here the CDR3 DNA reads TGCGCCAGCAGCCCGGGACAGGGCGGCTATGGCTACACCTTC. This codes for CASSPGQGGYGYTF. The chain employs TRBV4-3 and TRBJ1-2; TRBD1 agrees at 9 bases. V shed 4 bases, J shed 4 bases, and the junction held 4 bases outside the gene matches. Germline CDR1 and CDR2: LGHNA and YSLEER. CDR3 size: 14 residues.

The table lists this clone with many counts. This chain links TRBV29-1 with TRBJ2-3, with unresolved D. Germline CDR1 reads SQVTM; CDR2 reads ANQGSEA. CDR3 length: 13 amino acids. Trimming shortened V by 1 base and J by 6 bases, and 11 bases separated the two germline ends. DNA of the CDR3: TGCAGCGTTGAAGGCGGAGTGAGTGATACGCAGTATTTT. Amino acid sequence: CSVEGGVSDTQYF.

This clone showed up just a few times. J is TRBJ2-3 and V is TRBV7-2; TRBD1 agrees at 8 bases. J was trimmed by 5 bases and V by 4 bases; bases with no gene match: 5. Germline V gene lookup returns CDR1 SGHTA and CDR2 FQGNSA. There are 14 residues in the CDR3. The DNA of the CDR3 is TGTGCCAGCAGCTCGTGGACAGGGCAAGATACGCAGTATTTT. Translated, it gives CASSSWTGQDTQYF.

This clone was observed a handful of times. The J gene is TRBJ1-1, the V gene TRBV2; tentatively, D is TRBD1 (5 bases). CDR1 SNHLY and CDR2 FYNNEI come from the germline V gene. The CDR3 covers 14 residues. The V and J ends lost 2 bases and 3 bases respectively, with 10 bases between them. The CDR3 sequence: CASSENGDYTEAFF. The CDR3 DNA reads TGTGCCAGCAGTGAAAATGGGGACTACACTGAAGCTTTCTTT.

This clone was detected only a few times. The J gene is TRBJ2-2, the V gene TRBV6-1, with TRBD1 as a possible D gene (5 bases). V shed 10 bases and J shed 5 bases, with 17 bases lying between them. CDR3 length equals 14 residues. The germline V gene encodes CDR1 MNHNS and CDR2 SASEGT. The CDR3 nucleotides read TGTGCCACCCAAAGGACCTGGACAACCGGGGAGCTGTTTTTT. It yields the protein CATQRTWTTGELFF.

This clone was picked up a small number of times. The chain joins TRBV20-1 to TRBJ2-7, with 8 bases aligning to TRBD1. Per the germline V gene, CDR1 is DFQATT and CDR2 is SNEGSKA (reference sequence). V lost 4 bases and J lost 6; bases outside the gene matches: 2. CDR3 size: 11 residues. CDR3 DNA sequence: TGCAGTGCTACCGGACAGGGCGAGCAGTACTTC. This encodes CSATGQGEQYF.

The V call is TRBV6-5, the J call TRBJ1-6, with no clear D. The V gene's germline CDR1 is MNHEY and CDR2 SVGAGI. Trimming cost V 0 bases and J 7 bases, with 13 bases left between them. This CDR3 comprises 16 residues. The CDR3 sequence: CASSYSFAGRNSPLHF. CDR3 bases: TGTGCCAGCAGTTACTCGTTTGCAGGCCGAAATTCACCCCTCCACTTT.